The 30 T cell receptor beta chains given below trace back to one sample, sequenced in a study of T cells in Graves' hyperthyroidism and ophthalmopathy. RNA transcripts gave rise to amplified TCR beta CDR3 regions. During a first-round RT-PCR of the TCR CDR3, the HTBI primer set was used. TCRdb itself ran the multiplex PCR reads through MiXCR, one entry per CDR3 protein. This sample has around 540,000 distinct CDR3 sequences, with more than 45% found just once. The specimen sequenced was peripheral blood or thyroid tissue (not recorded which). The receptors derive from a woman aged 18-35 years with Graves' hyperthyroidism.

As for this clonotype: Its ends do not fully match the called genes, so a read error is possible. The chain links TRBV7-6 to TRBJ2-2, with D possibly TRBD1 on 6 matching bases. The CDR3 totals 13 residues. Germline-derived CDR1 and CDR2 are SGHVS and FNYEAQ. The CDR3 spells CASSRGSTGELLF. The CDR3 coding sequence is TGTGCCAGCAGCAGGGGGAGCACCGGGGAGCTGCTTTTT.

The chain uses TRBV2 and TRBJ1-6, with 10 bases aligning to TRBD1. Trimming removed 6 bases from V and 5 bases from J; junction bases left unmatched: 7. Germline loops: CDR1 SNHLY, CDR2 FYNNEI. There are 16 residues in the CDR3. The CDR3 is CASRARTGGNNSPLHF. CDR3 DNA sequence: TGTGCCAGCAGGGCACGGACAGGGGGGAATAATTCACCCCTCCACTTT.

The rearrangement joins TRBV11-2 to TRBJ2-7; D possibly uses TRBD1 or TRBD2 (5 bases each). Germline CDR1 reads SGHAT; CDR2 reads FQNNGV. Deletions cut 6 bases from V and 2 bases from J, with 14 bases between. CDR3 length: 14 amino acids. The CDR3 region has the DNA TGTGCCAGCAGTCACCGGGACGACGCCTACGAGCAGTACTTC. This encodes CASSHRDDAYEQYF.

V is TRBV7-2 and J is TRBJ2-7, with 11 bases identical to TRBD2. The DNA end is a closer match to TRBJ2-1, so the J assignment may be wrong. The CDR3 extends over 15 amino acids. CDR1 is SGHTA, CDR2 FQGNSA, per germline. CDR3 DNA sequence: TGTGCCAGCAGCACCGGACTAGCGGGTTGGGATGAGCAGTTCTTC. It yields the protein CASSTGLAGWDEQFF.

Of note for this clonotype: This may come from a read error, since a much larger clone is one base off. This rearrangement joins TRBV15 to TRBJ1-6; TRBD1 might be the D (5 bases). Trimming left V 10 bases short and J 7 bases short, with 14 bases between. The CDR3 totals 13 residues. CDR1 LNHNV and CDR2 YYDKDF come from the germline V gene (reference sequence). This CDR3 is CASSRDYNSPLHF. The CDR3 coding sequence is TGTGCCAGCAGTAGGGACTACAATTCACCCCTCCACTTT.

This rearrangement joins TRBV25-1 to TRBJ1-2, with a weak D call TRBD1 (5 bases). This CDR3 contains 13 residues. In germline, CDR1 is MGHDK, CDR2 SYGVNS. Between the trimmed V and J ends, which lost 7 bases and 2 bases, there was a span of 11 bases. CDR3 nucleotide sequence: TGTGCCAGCATGAGACAGAACAACTATGGCTACACCTTC. This gives the protein CASMRQNNYGYTF.

This rearrangement joins TRBV7-8 to TRBJ2-5; TRBD2 matches 11 bases. Germline V gene lookup returns CDR1 SGHVS and CDR2 FQNEAQ. J was trimmed by 5 bases and V by 4 bases; bases with no gene match: 12. The CDR3 is 17 residues long. This chain's CDR3 is CASSSRTSGPGGETQYF. CDR3 bases: TGTGCCAGCAGCTCCCGGACTAGCGGGCCGGGAGGGGAGACCCAGTACTTC.

The chain uses TRBV7-9 and TRBJ2-6; tentatively, D is TRBD1 or TRBD2 (5 bases each). This CDR3 region has 17 residues. Germline CDR1 and CDR2: SEHNR and FQNEAQ (reference sequence). V was clipped by 6 bases and J by 2 bases, with 17 bases between them. The CDR3: CASRTGAPLTGANVLTF. Written as DNA, the CDR3 is TGTGCCAGCAGAACCGGGGCCCCATTAACTGGGGCCAACGTCCTGACTTTC.

This clonotype occurred many times. This sequence joins TRBV2 and TRBJ1-1, with D unresolved. The CDR3 contains 14 residues. Germline lookup yields CDR1 SNHLY and CDR2 FYNNEI. V was pared by 7 bases and J by 4 bases, with 16 bases between. CDR3 protein: CASILAPGSTEAFF. As DNA, the CDR3 is TGTGCCAGCATCCTGGCCCCTGGGAGCACTGAAGCTTTCTTT.

This sequence joins TRBV15 and TRBJ1-5, with D possibly matching TRBD1 (6 bases). V lost 0 bases, J lost 4 bases, and 22 bases lay in between. CDR1 and CDR2 from the germline V gene are LNHNV and YYDKDF (reference sequence). The CDR3 contains 19 residues. The CDR3 reads CATSRDWQGTGQQNQPQHF. In DNA form, the CDR3 reads TGTGCCACCAGCAGAGATTGGCAGGGGACGGGTCAGCAGAATCAGCCCCAGCATTTT.

There are a few counts of this clonotype. The chain joins TRBV20-1 to TRBJ2-7, with TRBD2 matching over 11 bases. CDR3 length: 15 residues. Germline loops: CDR1 DFQATT, CDR2 SNEGSKA (reference sequence). V trimming: 6 bases; J trimming: 5 bases; junction bases outside the gene matches: 12. The chain's CDR3 is CSASGTSGSSHEQYF. CDR3 coding DNA: TGCAGTGCCAGCGGTACTAGCGGGAGTTCCCACGAGCAGTACTTC.

The V and J genes are TRBV7-6 and TRBJ2-7, with 11 bases matching TRBD2. Germline lookup yields CDR1 SGHVS and CDR2 FNYEAQ. This CDR3 comprises 15 residues. Trimming cost V 5 bases and J 4 bases; bases outside gene matches: 7. The CDR3 DNA reads TGTGCCAGCAGCCTAGGGACTAGCGGACAGTACGAGCAGTACTTC. Amino acid sequence: CASSLGTSGQYEQYF.

The chain is built from TRBV29-1 and TRBJ1-1; the match to TRBD1 covers 9 bases. Trimming at V came to 8 bases and at J to 4 bases, leaving 5 bases not matched to a gene. CDR3 length: 12 residues. The germline gives CDR1 SQVTM, CDR2 ANQGSEA. The DNA for the CDR3 is TGCAGCTCACAGGGGGCCGTCACTGAAGCTTTCTTT. As protein: CSSQGAVTEAFF.

This clonotype was counted a few times. This chain links TRBV7-9 with TRBJ2-7, with 10 nucleotides matching TRBD1. The CDR3 has 17 amino acids. J was trimmed by 1 base and V by 4 bases; bases with no gene match: 10. Per germline, CDR1 SEHNR and CDR2 FQNEAQ (reference sequence). CDR3: CASSSLVKGQGSYEQYF. The CDR3 DNA is TGTGCCAGCAGCTCTCTCGTCAAGGGACAGGGGTCCTACGAGCAGTACTTC. Combining the CDR3 with reference TRBV7-9 and TRBJ2-7 gives the whole variable domain DTGVSQNPRHKITKRGQNVTFRCDPISEHNRLYWYRQTLGQGPEFLTYFQNEAQLEKSRLLSDRFSAERPKGSFSTLEIQRTEQGDSAMYLCASSSLVKGQGSYEQYFGPGTRLTVT.

V is TRBV19 and J is TRBJ2-5; no definite D call. Per germline, CDR1 LNHDA and CDR2 SQIVND (reference sequence). The V and J ends lost 2 bases and 5 bases respectively, with 12 bases between them. The CDR3 covers 14 residues. CDR3 nucleotides: TGTGCCAGTAGTATATCCTCCCTTTGGGAGACCCAGTACTTC. Translated: CASSISSLWETQYF.

This clonotype has at least ten counts. The chain carries TRBV7-9 and TRBJ1-6, with D hard to call. CDR3 length: 13 residues. Per germline, CDR1 SEHNR and CDR2 FQNEAQ (reference sequence). V was pared by 1 base and J by 7 bases, with 5 bases between. CDR3 nucleotide sequence: TGTGCCAGCAGCTTAGTAGGGAATTCACCCCTCCACTTT. This gives the protein CASSLVGNSPLHF.

The chain links TRBV29-1 to TRBJ1-2, with a weak D call TRBD1 (5 bases). With 6 bases removed from V and 0 bases from J, the gap between germline ends came to 14 bases. This CDR3 region has 14 residues. Germline V gene data show CDR1 as SQVTM and CDR2 as ANQGSEA. The CDR3 loop reads CSVSDNIANYGYTF. CDR3 bases: TGCAGCGTATCGGACAACATAGCTAACTATGGCTACACCTTC.

V gene TRBV29-1 combines with J gene TRBJ1-1; 8 nucleotides align to TRBD1. CDR3 length: 14 residues. Losses at the gene ends were 7 bases for V and 5 bases for J; bases not matched to a gene: 12. Per the germline V gene, CDR1 is SQVTM and CDR2 is ANQGSEA. In DNA form, the CDR3 reads TGCAGCGCAGGCTCCCTACAGGGGGATACTGAAGCTTTCTTT. Translation: CSAGSLQGDTEAFF. The full variable domain, its missing parts supplied by reference TRBV29-1 and TRBJ1-1, is SAVISQKPSRDICQRGTSLTIQCQVDSQVTMMFWYRQQPGQSLTLIATANQGSEATYESGFVIDKFPISRPNLTFSTLTVSNMSPEDSSIYLCSAGSLQGDTEAFFGQGTRLTVV.

Note on this clonotype: The CDR3 does not close with the conserved phenylalanine or tryptophan, likely indicating a read error. The chain combines TRBV2 with TRBJ1-6; D gene uncertain. This CDR3 spans 15 amino acids. The germline CDR1 and CDR2 sequences are SNHLY and FYNNEI. CDR3 amino acids: CASGDGRPNGSPLHS. In DNA, the CDR3 is TGTGCCAGCGGTGACGGTCGGCCTAATGGTTCACCCCTCCACTCT.

This clonotype occurred many times. The CDR3 DNA reads TGCAGCGTTGGTGACATAGGAGAGACCCAGTACTTC. Protein: CSVGDIGETQYF. The chain combines TRBV29-1 with TRBJ2-5; D is undetermined. Germline lookup yields CDR1 SQVTM and CDR2 ANQGSEA. The CDR3 extends over 12 amino acids. The germline V and J ends were trimmed by 4 bases and 4 bases, with 10 bases remaining between them.

Ten or more counts support this clonotype. The chain recombines TRBV10-3 with TRBJ1-1, with TRBD1 matching over 7 bases. Germline-derived CDR1 and CDR2 are ENHRY and SYGVKD. V shed 10 bases and J 3 bases; nucleotides not matched to a gene: 8. CDR3 length: 13 amino acids. The CDR3 DNA reads TGTGCCACAGGGGACAGTTCGGACACTGAAGCTTTCTTT. Amino acid sequence: CATGDSSDTEAFF.

This clonotype occurred a few times. The chain combines TRBV7-2 with TRBJ1-5, with 10 bases identical to TRBD1. Germline-derived CDR1 and CDR2 are SGHTA and FQGNSA. This CDR3 comprises 16 residues. Losses at the gene ends were 1 base for V and 7 bases for J; bases not matched to a gene: 7. CDR3 residues: CASSLGGTGVMQPQHF. Here the CDR3 DNA reads TGTGCCAGCAGCTTAGGGGGGACAGGGGTTATGCAGCCCCAGCATTTT.

There are many counts of this clonotype. V gene TRBV2 combines with J gene TRBJ1-1; no clear D. Germline V gene data show CDR1 as SNHLY and CDR2 as FYNNEI. This CDR3 spans 12 amino acids. Deletions cut 3 bases from V and 7 bases from J, with 9 bases between. As DNA, the CDR3 is TGTGCCAGCAGTGAGGCGGCAGTTGAAGCTTTCTTT. Translated, it gives CASSEAAVEAFF.

The chain uses TRBV20-1 and TRBJ2-2, with a possible D match to TRBD1 (6 bases). The germline gives CDR1 DFQATT, CDR2 SNEGSKA (reference sequence). V was trimmed by 4 bases and J by 4 bases, leaving 16 bases between them. The CDR3 runs to 15 residues. DNA of the CDR3: TGCAGTGCTACCCCACAGGGTTTGCGCACCGGGGAGCTGTTTTTT. Amino acids: CSATPQGLRTGELFF.

This clonotype was recorded at least ten times. The V gene is TRBV2, the J gene TRBJ1-5; 7 nucleotides match TRBD1. Per the germline V gene, CDR1 is SNHLY and CDR2 is FYNNEI. This CDR3 comprises 13 residues. Losses at the gene ends were 5 bases for V and 2 bases for J; bases not matched to a gene: 0. DNA of the CDR3: TGTGCCAGCAGTACAGGGGGCAATCAGCCCCAGCATTTT. This codes for CASSTGGNQPQHF.

This clonotype was recorded many times. This chain uses TRBV7-8 with TRBJ2-5; D is uncertain. Germline assignment: CDR1 SGHVS and CDR2 FQNEAQ. The CDR3 extends over 12 amino acids. The ends were cut back, 5 bases at V and 5 bases at J, with 9 bases in the middle. This CDR3 reads CASSAYGETQYF. The DNA of the CDR3 is TGTGCCAGCAGCGCTTACGGCGAGACCCAGTACTTC.

The V call is TRBV7-8, the J call TRBJ1-5; the D gene is possibly TRBD1 (5 bases). The CDR3 consists of 16 residues. CDR1 and CDR2 from the germline V gene are SGHVS and FQNEAQ. The V gene lost 5 bases and the J gene lost 1 base, with 15 bases spanning the gap. CDR3 coding DNA: TGTGCCAGCAGCGTAAAACGAAGGGACAGCAATCAGCCCCAGCATTTT. It translates to CASSVKRRDSNQPQHF.

The chain joins TRBV29-1 to TRBJ1-2, with 7 bases aligning to TRBD1. The CDR3 totals 13 residues. From germline, CDR1 is SQVTM and CDR2 ANQGSEA. The CDR3, as DNA: TGCAGTGCTCTGGACAGGAGTGACTATGGCTACACCTTC. It codes for CSALDRSDYGYTF.

The chain couples TRBV12-3 or TRBV12-4 to TRBJ1-5; D is perhaps TRBD1 (5 bases). The CDR3 contains 17 residues. V lost 4 bases, J lost 7 bases, and 23 bases lay in between. CDR3 in amino acids: CASSSSVMGEGGQPQHF. The CDR3 DNA reads TGTGCCAGCAGTTCCTCGGTTATGGGGGAGGGAGGACAGCCCCAGCATTTT.

The J gene is TRBJ1-4, the V gene TRBV29-1; D possibly corresponds to TRBD1 (6 bases). V lost 4 bases to trimming and J lost 10 bases, with 16 bases between them. This CDR3 spans 13 amino acids. Germline CDR1 and CDR2: SQVTM and ANQGSEA. CDR3 bases: TGCAGCGTTGTAGACAGGCGGATTGGAAAACTGTTTTTT. This sequence encodes CSVVDRRIGKLFF. Using reference TRBV29-1 and TRBJ1-4 for the parts outside the CDR3, the full variable domain is SAVISQKPSRDICQRGTSLTIQCQVDSQVTMMFWYRQQPGQSLTLIATANQGSEATYESGFVIDKFPISRPNLTFSTLTVSNMSPEDSSIYLCSVVDRRIGKLFFGSGTQLSVL.